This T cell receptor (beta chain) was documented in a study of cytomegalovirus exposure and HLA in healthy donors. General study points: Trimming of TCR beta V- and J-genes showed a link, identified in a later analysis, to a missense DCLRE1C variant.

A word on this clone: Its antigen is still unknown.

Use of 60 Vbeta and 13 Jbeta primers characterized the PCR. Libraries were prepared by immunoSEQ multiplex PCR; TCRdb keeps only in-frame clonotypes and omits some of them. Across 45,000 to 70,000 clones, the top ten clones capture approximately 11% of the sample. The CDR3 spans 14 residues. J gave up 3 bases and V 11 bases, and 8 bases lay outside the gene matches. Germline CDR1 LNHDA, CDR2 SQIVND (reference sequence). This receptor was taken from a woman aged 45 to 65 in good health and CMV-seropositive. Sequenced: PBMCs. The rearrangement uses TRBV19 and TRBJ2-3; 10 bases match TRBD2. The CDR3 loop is CASKERGGTDTQYF. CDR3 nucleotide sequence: TGTGCCTCTAAAGAGCGGGGGGGTACAGATACGCAGTATTTT.